The rows below give T cell receptor beta chains drawn from one sample of a study of T-cell memory formation after mild COVID-19. One entry per CDR3 protein results from TCRdb running MiXCR on the 5' RACE reads. The data hold some 160,000 distinct CDR3 sequences, with about a third observed a single time. The sequenced sample consisted of PBMCs or a T cell subset sorted from them (not recorded which). The receptors derive from an adult woman who had mild COVID-19 (a few samples of this study predate the infection). Cell type and time point are not known. CDR3s include the opening cysteine and the closing phenylalanine or tryptophan. D genes are given only for firm matches. Only some rows state a clone size, as once, few, many or a class for expanded clones.

TRBJ2-6	TRBV7-9	once	.	CASGMGPGANVLTF	TGTGCCAGCGGCATGGGGCCTGGGGCCAACGTCCTGACTTTC
TRBJ2-5	TRBV4-1	.	TRBD2	CASSRSPLAGIRETQYF	TGCGCCAGCAGCCGATCCCCGCTAGCGGGTATTCGGGAGACCCAGTACTTC
TRBJ1-5	TRBV5-1	few	.	CASSPASGSQPQHF	TGCGCCAGCAGCCCGGCATCAGGGAGTCAGCCCCAGCATTTT
TRBJ2-4	TRBV5-8	.	.	CASSTPWGTQNIQYF	TGTGCCAGCAGCACTCCCTGGGGGACACAAAACATTCAGTACTTC
TRBJ2-2	TRBV7-8	few	TRBD2	CASSLIAGTNTGELFF	TGTGCCAGCAGCTTAATAGCGGGGACGAACACCGGGGAGCTGTTTTTT
TRBJ2-3	TRBV24-1	.	TRBD1	CATSDPGQGSTDTQYF	TGTGCCACCAGTGATCCGGGACAGGGGAGCACAGATACGCAGTATTTT
TRBJ2-3	TRBV5-1	.	TRBD2	CASSSGLATLLADTQYF	TGCGCCAGCAGCTCGGGACTAGCGACATTGTTAGCAGATACGCAGTATTTT
TRBJ1-2	TRBV9	.	.	CASSVSETPYGYTF	TGTGCCAGCAGCGTTTCCGAGACACCCTATGGCTACACCTTC
TRBJ1-1	TRBV27	.	TRBD1	CASSSLFLRQGNTEAFF	TGTGCCAGCAGTTCCCTATTCCTAAGACAGGGGAACACTGAAGCTTTCTTT
TRBJ2-5	TRBV6-5	.	TRBD2	CASSYSLGTRETQYF	TGTGCCAGCAGTTACAGTCTGGGGACTAGGGAGACCCAGTACTTC
TRBJ1-4	TRBV20-1	.	.	CSATGNGRANEKLFF	TGCAGTGCTACAGGGAATGGAAGGGCTAATGAAAAACTGTTTTTT
TRBJ1-5	TRBV2	.	TRBD1	CASSGGTATGYQPQHF	TGTGCCAGCAGTGGGGGGACAGCCACCGGCTATCAGCCCCAGCATTTT
TRBJ2-1	TRBV24-1	few	TRBD2	CATSDPGLAGGEQFF	TGTGCCACCAGTGACCCGGGACTAGCGGGAGGTGAGCAGTTCTTC
TRBJ2-7	TRBV5-1	.	TRBD2	CASTPDRQGGIGEQYF	TGCGCCAGCACCCCTGACCGGCAGGGAGGGATAGGTGAGCAGTACTTC
TRBJ2-1	TRBV20-1	.	.	CSARGLASGNEQFF	TGCAGTGCTAGGGGACTGGCTTCAGGCAATGAGCAGTTCTTC
TRBJ1-3	TRBV7-2	.	.	CASSFLLYPVRKTAQAPGNTIYF	TGTGCCAGCAGCTTTTTATTATACCCCGTGAGGAAGACAGCTCAGGCGCCTGGAAACACCATATATTTT
TRBJ2-3	TRBV5-4	few	.	CASSAEGDTQYF	TGTGCCAGCAGTGCGGAGGGAGATACGCAGTATTTT
TRBJ1-2	TRBV5-5	.	TRBD1	CASSIDRVSDYGYTF	TGTGCCAGCAGCATTGACAGGGTGTCCGACTATGGCTACACCTTC
TRBJ2-2	TRBV7-6	.	TRBD2	CASSLGTSGNTGELFF	TGTGCCAGCAGCTTGGGGACTAGCGGGAACACCGGGGAGCTGTTTTTT
TRBJ1-3	TRBV20-1	.	.	CSARTGLPSGNTIYF	TGCAGTGCTAGGACAGGTCTACCCTCTGGAAACACCATATATTTT
TRBJ2-3	TRBV5-8	few	TRBD1	CASSLTGGARDTQYF	TGTGCCAGCAGCTTGACAGGGGGCGCGCGGGATACGCAGTATTTT
TRBJ1-1	TRBV4-2	.	.	CASSQAGEGTEAFF	TGTGCCAGCAGCCAAGCCGGGGAGGGCACTGAAGCTTTCTTT
TRBJ1-5	TRBV20-1	few	.	CSASTSGRVVSNQPQHF	TGCAGTGCCAGCACGAGCGGACGGGTAGTTAGCAATCAGCCCCAGCATTTT
TRBJ2-5	TRBV2	.	.	CASSNPRAQYF	TGTGCCAGCAGTAACCCCCGGGCCCAGTACTTC
TRBJ1-1	TRBV9	.	.	CASSESDVGTEAFF	TGTGCCAGCAGCGAATCGGACGTGGGGACTGAAGCTTTCTTT
TRBJ1-1	TRBV5-1	few	TRBD1	CASSPGQMNTEAFF	TGCGCCAGCAGCCCGGGACAGATGAACACTGAAGCTTTCTTT
TRBJ2-1	TRBV24-1	.	.	CATSDLRRGEQFF	TGTGCCACCAGTGATTTGAGGAGAGGTGAGCAGTTCTTC
TRBJ2-1	TRBV24-1	few	.	CATSDGSEYNEQFF	TGTGCCACCAGTGACGGATCGGAGTACAATGAGCAGTTCTTC
TRBJ1-2	TRBV25-1	.	TRBD1	CASTETGANYGYTF	TGTGCCAGCACTGAGACAGGGGCTAACTATGGCTACACCTTC
TRBJ1-5	TRBV5-6	few	TRBD1	CASSTGTANQPQHF	TGTGCCAGCAGCACTGGGACAGCTAATCAGCCCCAGCATTTT
TRBJ2-7	TRBV19	.	TRBD2	CASSTSSGRAYEQYF	TGTGCCAGTAGTACCTCTAGCGGGAGGGCCTACGAGCAGTACTTC
TRBJ1-3	TRBV18	.	.	CASSPAGGNTIYF	TGTGCCAGCTCACCTGCCGGGGGAAACACCATATATTTT
TRBJ2-2	TRBV5-6	few	TRBD1	CASSLGETGITGELFF	TGTGCCAGCAGCTTGGGAGAGACAGGGATCACCGGGGAGCTGTTTTTT
TRBJ2-3	TRBV3-1	many	TRBD1	CASSPTGTSTDTQYF	TGTGCCAGCAGCCCGACAGGGACAAGCACAGATACGCAGTATTTT
TRBJ2-2	TRBV12-3/TRBV12-4	.	.	CASSFSAPPNTGELFF	TGTGCCAGCAGTTTTTCCGCTCCTCCGAACACCGGGGAGCTGTTTTTT
TRBJ2-5	TRBV5-1	few	TRBD2	CASSHWTSGVQETQYF	TGCGCCAGCAGCCATTGGACTAGCGGGGTACAAGAGACCCAGTACTTC
TRBJ2-1	TRBV12-3/TRBV12-4	.	.	CASSTLGRSSYNEQFF	TGTGCCAGCAGTACCCTCGGCAGGAGCTCCTACAATGAGCAGTTCTTC
TRBJ2-5	TRBV7-8	.	.	CASTVNGEVVETQYF	TGTGCCAGCACCGTAAATGGTGAAGTGGTGGAGACCCAGTACTTC
TRBJ1-1	TRBV12-3/TRBV12-4	.	.	CASSLPLGSGNTEAFF	TGTGCCAGCAGTCTTCCCCTGGGGTCGGGGAACACTGAAGCTTTCTTT
TRBJ2-1	TRBV7-2	many	.	CASSPGTSGNEQFF	TGTGCCAGCAGCCCGGGGACGTCGGGTAATGAGCAGTTCTTC
TRBJ2-7	TRBV4-2	.	TRBD2	CASSQDGLAGAYYEQYF	TGTGCCAGCAGCCAAGATGGACTAGCGGGGGCCTACTACGAGCAGTACTTC
TRBJ2-1	TRBV12-3/TRBV12-4	few	TRBD2	CASSASGRRDNEQFF	TGTGCCAGCAGTGCTAGCGGGCGCCGAGACAATGAGCAGTTCTTC
TRBJ2-1	TRBV20-1	.	TRBD2	CSATTLAGGPREQFF	TGCAGTGCTACCACCCTAGCGGGGGGGCCGCGTGAGCAGTTCTTC
TRBJ2-7	TRBV11-2	.	.	CASSLDLWGRINYEQYF	TGTGCCAGCAGCTTAGATCTATGGGGGCGGATTAACTACGAGCAGTACTTC
TRBJ2-3	TRBV19	.	TRBD2	CASSFPFQGKLTSETDTQYF	TGTGCCAGTAGTTTCCCTTTTCAGGGGAAGCTGACTAGCGAAACAGATACGCAGTATTTT
TRBJ2-5	TRBV15	few	.	CATSRDRSSEETQYF	TGTGCCACCAGCAGAGATCGGTCTTCTGAAGAGACCCAGTACTTC
TRBJ2-7	TRBV10-3	.	.	CAISEYGGGYEQYF	TGTGCCATCAGTGAGTACGGGGGCGGCTACGAGCAGTACTTC
TRBJ2-3	TRBV6-2/TRBV6-3	.	.	CASSYLRVPYPDTQYF	TGTGCCAGCAGTTACTTGAGGGTGCCATACCCAGATACGCAGTATTTT
TRBJ2-7	TRBV20-1	few	TRBD1	CSARSDRGPNEQYF	TGCAGTGCTAGATCCGACAGGGGGCCGAACGAGCAGTACTTC
TRBJ2-7	TRBV11-1	.	TRBD1	CASSPLRDRGLRSYEQYF	TGTGCCAGCAGCCCACTCCGGGACAGGGGGCTTAGGTCCTACGAGCAGTACTTC
TRBJ2-3	TRBV4-2	.	TRBD2	CASSQTSGALPSTDTQYF	TGTGCCAGCAGCCAAACTAGCGGGGCGCTTCCTAGCACAGATACGCAGTATTTT
TRBJ2-2	TRBV3-1	.	.	CASSHYSYWMNTGELFF	TGTGCCAGCAGCCACTATTCTTACTGGATGAACACCGGGGAGCTGTTTTTT
TRBJ1-5	TRBV7-2	many	.	CASSLGDRRNQPQHF	TGTGCCAGCAGCTTAGGAGACAGGCGTAATCAGCCCCAGCATTTT
TRBJ2-1	TRBV6-5	few	.	CASSFSGTNTGEQFF	TGTGCCAGCAGTTTTTCCGGGACCAACACCGGAGAGCAGTTCTTC
TRBJ1-6	TRBV28	.	TRBD1	CASSPATGGAALHF	TGTGCCAGCAGTCCCGCGACAGGGGGGGCAGCCCTCCACTTT
TRBJ2-1	TRBV21-1	.	.	CASSKKLAGGTYSYNEQFF	TGTGCCAGCAGCAAAAAACTAGCGGGGGGCACTTATTCCTACAATGAGCAGTTCTTC
TRBJ1-6	TRBV19	few	.	CASSPSHLPLHF	TGTGCCAGTAGTCCCTCGCATTTACCCCTCCACTTT
TRBJ1-1	TRBV29-1	.	.	CSVEILLGNTEAFF	TGCAGCGTTGAAATCCTCCTAGGGAACACTGAAGCTTTCTTT